Following are 5 T cell receptor beta chains from one sample sequenced in a study of T cells in Graves' hyperthyroidism and ophthalmopathy. The investigators amplified TCR beta CDR3 regions from RNA transcripts. During a first-round RT-PCR of the TCR CDR3, the HTBI primer set was used. MiXCR, run by TCRdb on the multiplex PCR reads, gives a single entry per CDR3 protein. The sample yields about 600,000 distinct CDR3 sequences, 16% seen once. Sample: blood. All receptors come from a woman in her thirties or forties with Graves' ophthalmopathy.

This clonotype was counted between two and nine times. The J gene is TRBJ1-4, the V gene TRBV6-1; D possibly corresponds to TRBD1 (5 bases). The germline V gene has CDR1 MNHNS and CDR2 SASEGT. V gave up 3 bases and J gave up 7 bases, with 18 bases separating them. The CDR3 length is 16 residues. The DNA for the CDR3 is TGTGCCAGCAGTGAGGGACCGGGGATCGGGGCTGAAAAACTGTTTTTT. This encodes CASSEGPGIGAEKLFF.

This clonotype was counted between two and nine times. The chain combines TRBV5-1 with TRBJ2-1, with 9 bases aligning to TRBD2. V trimming: 0 bases; J trimming: 4 bases; junction bases outside the gene matches: 5. Germline-derived CDR1 and CDR2 are SGHRS and YFSETQ. The length of the CDR3 is 16 residues. CDR3: CASSLGGGVTYNEQFF. The CDR3 bases are TGCGCCAGCAGCTTGGGCGGGGGGGTAACTTACAATGAGCAGTTCTTC.

This clonotype was observed a few times. The chain links TRBV15 to TRBJ1-4; tentatively, D is TRBD1 (5 bases). V lost 0 bases to trimming and J lost 5 bases, with 7 bases between them. Germline V gene lookup returns CDR1 LNHNV and CDR2 YYDKDF (reference sequence). There are 14 residues in the CDR3. The CDR3 nucleotides are TGTGCCACCAGCAGAGATCGGGGGAATGAAAAACTGTTTTTT. It specifies CATSRDRGNEKLFF.

The sample holds many counts of this clonotype. This chain joins TRBV27 and TRBJ2-7, with D perhaps matching TRBD1 or TRBD2 (6 bases each). The CDR3 length is 13 residues. The germline V gene encodes CDR1 MNHEY and CDR2 SMNVEV (reference sequence). V lost 4 bases to trimming and J lost 3 bases, with 10 bases between them. The CDR3 spells CASSWGAGYEQYF. The DNA for the CDR3 is TGTGCCAGCAGTTGGGGGGCAGGCTACGAGCAGTACTTC.

This clonotype was seen at least ten times. The rearrangement joins TRBV12-3 or TRBV12-4 to TRBJ2-7; 7 nucleotides align to TRBD1. The CDR3 covers 14 residues. The J segment lost 3 bases and the V segment lost 5 bases, leaving 7 bases of the junction unmatched. The CDR3 DNA reads TGTGCCAGCAGTCCCCGGGACAGCCACTACGAGCAGTACTTC. As protein: CASSPRDSHYEQYF.